Listed below are T cell receptor beta chains from one sample, sequenced in a study of blood T cell repertoires in COVID-19. The protocol was immunoSEQ multiplex PCR, while the TCRdb copy is restricted to in-frame clones and leaves out a portion. The table includes about 130,000 clones, 70% to 80% detected once. Source material: peripheral blood. The source of these receptors is a man aged 40-49 years with active or convalescent COVID-19. The CDR3 runs from the conserved cysteine through the conserved F or W. The D gene is left open where the match is weak. Expanded clones are given a class, and other clones once, few, many or no size at all.

D gene: TRBD1; V gene: TRBV19; J gene: TRBJ2-1; clone size: NA; CDR3 protein: CASSSLGQGGNEQFF; CDR3 DNA: TGTGCCAGTAGTTCCCTGGGACAGGGGGGGAATGAGCAGTTCTTC
D gene: TRBD1; V gene: TRBV2; J gene: TRBJ1-1; clone size: NA; CDR3 protein: CASRGQAVANTEAFF; CDR3 DNA: TGTGCCAGCAGGGGACAGGCGGTTGCCAACACTGAAGCTTTCTTT
D gene: NA; V gene: TRBV6-1; J gene: TRBJ1-4; clone size: NA; CDR3 protein: CASSEFERGTEKLFF; CDR3 DNA: TGTGCCAGCAGTGAATTCGAACGGGGGACGGAAAAACTGTTTTTT
D gene: TRBD2; V gene: TRBV24-1; J gene: TRBJ2-1; clone size: once; CDR3 protein: CATSAHDGTTSYNEQFF; CDR3 DNA: TGTGCCACCAGTGCCCATGACGGGACTACTTCCTACAATGAGCAGTTCTTC
D gene: NA; V gene: TRBV5-5; J gene: TRBJ1-1; clone size: NA; CDR3 protein: CASSLAGNTEAFF; CDR3 DNA: TGTGCCAGCAGCTTGGCAGGGAACACTGAAGCTTTCTTT
D gene: TRBD2; V gene: TRBV6-6; J gene: TRBJ2-3; clone size: once; CDR3 protein: CASSLGLAGGSTDTQYF; CDR3 DNA: TGTGCCAGCAGTCTGGGACTAGCGGGGGGTAGCACAGATACGCAGTATTTT
D gene: TRBD2; V gene: TRBV7-2; J gene: TRBJ2-5; clone size: NA; CDR3 protein: CASSPRTSSQTQYF; CDR3 DNA: TGTGCCAGCAGCCCGCGGACTAGCTCGCAGACCCAGTACTTC
D gene: NA; V gene: TRBV6-5; J gene: TRBJ2-3; clone size: NA; CDR3 protein: CASSYSSSGLYTQYF; CDR3 DNA: TGTGCCAGCAGTTACTCTTCATCTGGACTTTATACGCAGTATTTT
D gene: NA; V gene: TRBV4-3; J gene: TRBJ2-7; clone size: NA; CDR3 protein: CASSRTKGGEQYF; CDR3 DNA: TGCGCCAGCAGCCGGACCAAAGGGGGCGAGCAGTACTTC
D gene: TRBD1; V gene: TRBV7-2; J gene: TRBJ1-3; clone size: NA; CDR3 protein: CASSTGQGINTIYF; CDR3 DNA: TGTGCCAGCAGCACAGGACAGGGAATAAACACCATATATTTT
D gene: NA; V gene: TRBV5-1; J gene: TRBJ2-1; clone size: NA; CDR3 protein: CASSLERGTYNEQFF; CDR3 DNA: TGCGCCAGCAGCTTAGAAAGAGGGACCTACAATGAGCAGTTCTTC
D gene: TRBD2; V gene: TRBV29-1; J gene: TRBJ2-3; clone size: once; CDR3 protein: CSSRGGRGDTQYF; CDR3 DNA: TGCAGCTCGAGAGGCGGGAGGGGAGATACGCAGTATTTT
D gene: TRBD1; V gene: TRBV6-2/TRBV6-3; J gene: TRBJ2-7; clone size: NA; CDR3 protein: CASSYLTGFPYEQYF; CDR3 DNA: TGTGCCAGCAGTTACTTGACAGGGTTTCCCTACGAGCAGTACTTC
D gene: NA; V gene: TRBV6-1; J gene: TRBJ1-6; clone size: NA; CDR3 protein: CASSDLQANSPLHF; CDR3 DNA: TGTGCCAGCAGTGATCTACAGGCTAATTCACCCCTCCACTTT
D gene: NA; V gene: TRBV27; J gene: TRBJ1-2; clone size: few; CDR3 protein: CASSPVQGQGFNYGYTF; CDR3 DNA: TGTGCCAGCAGTCCGGTACAGGGACAAGGGTTTAACTATGGCTACACCTTC
D gene: TRBD1; V gene: TRBV19; J gene: TRBJ1-2; clone size: NA; CDR3 protein: CASSVQGATTGGYTF; CDR3 DNA: TGTGCCAGTAGCGTACAGGGGGCGACCACTGGTGGCTACACCTTC
D gene: NA; V gene: TRBV7-2; J gene: TRBJ2-3; clone size: NA; CDR3 protein: CASSLYDIWRTDTQYF; CDR3 DNA: TGTGCCAGCAGCTTATACGATATTTGGAGGACAGATACGCAGTATTTT
D gene: NA; V gene: TRBV11-2; J gene: TRBJ2-7; clone size: NA; CDR3 protein: CASSSTPGPEQYF; CDR3 DNA: TGTGCCAGCAGCTCCACGCCCGGTCCGGAGCAGTACTTC
D gene: TRBD1; V gene: TRBV28; J gene: TRBJ1-2; clone size: NA; CDR3 protein: CASGGQPYGYTF; CDR3 DNA: TGTGCCAGCGGGGGACAGCCCTATGGCTACACCTTC
D gene: NA; V gene: TRBV28; J gene: TRBJ1-1; clone size: NA; CDR3 protein: CASSGQPRGTEAFF; CDR3 DNA: TGTGCCAGCAGTGGACAGCCCCGGGGCACTGAAGCTTTCTTT
D gene: TRBD1; V gene: TRBV29-1; J gene: TRBJ1-4; clone size: NA; CDR3 protein: CSVVQGVNEKLFF; CDR3 DNA: TGCAGCGTAGTACAGGGGGTTAATGAAAAACTGTTTTTT
D gene: NA; V gene: TRBV19; J gene: TRBJ1-1; clone size: NA; CDR3 protein: CASSFQAYTEAFF; CDR3 DNA: TGTGCCAGTAGTTTCCAGGCTTACACTGAAGCTTTCTTT
D gene: TRBD2; V gene: TRBV11-3; J gene: TRBJ2-3; clone size: NA; CDR3 protein: CASSLDGASGIDTQYF; CDR3 DNA: TGTGCCAGCAGCCTCGATGGGGCTAGCGGTATTGATACGCAGTATTTT
D gene: TRBD1; V gene: TRBV5-1; J gene: TRBJ1-4; clone size: NA; CDR3 protein: CASSLQGDLTNEKLFF; CDR3 DNA: TGCGCCAGCAGCCTGCAGGGGGACCTAACTAATGAAAAACTGTTTTTT
D gene: NA; V gene: TRBV28; J gene: TRBJ1-1; clone size: few; CDR3 protein: CASRSGSGEAFF; CDR3 DNA: TGTGCCAGCAGATCCGGCTCGGGTGAAGCTTTCTTT
D gene: TRBD1; V gene: TRBV10-3; J gene: TRBJ1-1; clone size: NA; CDR3 protein: CAISESGTVAGIF; CDR3 DNA: TGTGCCATCAGTGAGTCGGGGACAGTCGCGGGGATCTTT
D gene: TRBD2; V gene: TRBV5-5; J gene: TRBJ2-5; clone size: NA; CDR3 protein: CASSKGTIQETQYF; CDR3 DNA: TGTGCCAGCAGCAAAGGGACTATCCAAGAGACCCAGTACTTC
D gene: TRBD2; V gene: TRBV7-9; J gene: TRBJ2-1; clone size: NA; CDR3 protein: CASSHAEIAGGPNEQFF; CDR3 DNA: TGTGCCAGCAGCCATGCGGAAATAGCGGGGGGGCCCAATGAGCAGTTCTTC
D gene: NA; V gene: TRBV29-1; J gene: TRBJ2-7; clone size: NA; CDR3 protein: CSVEAGRAYEQYF; CDR3 DNA: TGCAGCGTTGAGGCGGGCAGAGCCTACGAGCAGTACTTC
D gene: TRBD2; V gene: TRBV5-6; J gene: TRBJ2-3; clone size: few; CDR3 protein: CASSRTSGRIDTQYF; CDR3 DNA: TGTGCCAGCAGCCGCACTAGCGGGAGAATAGATACGCAGTATTTT
D gene: NA; V gene: TRBV19; J gene: TRBJ1-6; clone size: few; CDR3 protein: CASRRDIILPLHF; CDR3 DNA: TGTGCCAGTAGGAGGGACATTATTCTACCCCTCCACTTT
D gene: NA; V gene: TRBV3-1/TRBV3-2; J gene: TRBJ2-2; clone size: NA; CDR3 protein: CASSPLGARTGELFF; CDR3 DNA: TGTGCCAGCAGCCCGCTGGGGGCCCGCACCGGGGAGCTGTTTTTT
D gene: TRBD1; V gene: TRBV2; J gene: TRBJ2-2; clone size: NA; CDR3 protein: CASSEGGTGNTGELFF; CDR3 DNA: TGTGCCAGCAGTGAAGGGGGGACAGGGAACACCGGGGAGCTGTTTTTT
D gene: TRBD1; V gene: TRBV10-3; J gene: TRBJ1-1; clone size: once; CDR3 protein: CAISRDRGSNTEAFF; CDR3 DNA: TGTGCCATCAGCCGGGACAGGGGTTCTAACACTGAAGCTTTCTTT
D gene: TRBD1; V gene: TRBV3-1/TRBV3-2; J gene: TRBJ2-2; clone size: NA; CDR3 protein: CASRETGANTGELFF; CDR3 DNA: TGTGCCAGCAGGGAGACAGGGGCGAACACCGGGGAGCTGTTTTTT
D gene: NA; V gene: TRBV5-6; J gene: TRBJ1-1; clone size: NA; CDR3 protein: CASSLYDRMNTEAFF; CDR3 DNA: TGTGCCAGCAGCTTATATGACAGGATGAACACTGAAGCTTTCTTT
D gene: NA; V gene: TRBV5-4; J gene: TRBJ1-1; clone size: NA; CDR3 protein: CASSPGQTPNTEAFF; CDR3 DNA: TGTGCCAGCAGCCCAGGACAAACCCCAAACACTGAAGCTTTCTTT
D gene: NA; V gene: TRBV19; J gene: TRBJ1-5; clone size: NA; CDR3 protein: CASAPGVFFDQPQHF; CDR3 DNA: TGTGCCAGCGCCCCGGGGGTCTTTTTCGATCAGCCCCAGCATTTT
D gene: NA; V gene: TRBV30; J gene: TRBJ2-7; clone size: NA; CDR3 protein: CAWSALSEQYF; CDR3 DNA: TGTGCCTGGAGTGCTCTAAGCGAGCAGTACTTC
D gene: NA; V gene: TRBV29-1; J gene: TRBJ2-1; clone size: NA; CDR3 protein: CSVDPDRYNEQFF; CDR3 DNA: TGCAGCGTTGACCCAGACAGGTACAATGAGCAGTTCTTC
D gene: NA; V gene: TRBV2; J gene: TRBJ1-2; clone size: NA; CDR3 protein: CASSLQGDYGYTF; CDR3 DNA: TGTGCCAGCAGTTTACAGGGAGACTATGGCTACACCTTC
D gene: NA; V gene: TRBV6-5; J gene: TRBJ1-3; clone size: NA; CDR3 protein: CASIYGNTIYF; CDR3 DNA: TGTGCCAGCATCTATGGAAACACCATATATTTT
D gene: TRBD1; V gene: TRBV6-7; J gene: TRBJ1-6; clone size: NA; CDR3 protein: CASSLYRTGGSFIYNSPLHF; CDR3 DNA: TGTGCCAGCAGTTTATACAGGACAGGGGGCTCATTTATATATAATTCACCCCTCCACTTT
D gene: NA; V gene: TRBV30; J gene: TRBJ2-7; clone size: NA; CDR3 protein: CAWSGVNYEQYF; CDR3 DNA: TGTGCCTGGAGCGGGGTGAACTACGAGCAGTACTTC
D gene: NA; V gene: TRBV28; J gene: TRBJ2-7; clone size: NA; CDR3 protein: CASSLEYSGGAGSYEQYF; CDR3 DNA: TGTGCCAGCAGTTTAGAGTATTCGGGGGGCGCGGGGTCCTACGAGCAGTACTTC
D gene: NA; V gene: TRBV7-9; J gene: TRBJ2-7; clone size: NA; CDR3 protein: CASSFRERPYEQYF; CDR3 DNA: TGTGCCAGCAGCTTCCGGGAGAGACCCTACGAGCAGTACTTC
D gene: NA; V gene: TRBV5-1; J gene: TRBJ2-5; clone size: NA; CDR3 protein: CASSLQGTQYF; CDR3 DNA: TGCGCCAGCAGCTTACAGGGGACCCAGTACTTC
D gene: NA; V gene: TRBV5-1; J gene: TRBJ1-1; clone size: NA; CDR3 protein: CASSRTADTEAFF; CDR3 DNA: TGCGCCAGCAGCAGGACAGCGGACACTGAAGCTTTCTTT
D gene: NA; V gene: TRBV6-4; J gene: TRBJ2-1; clone size: NA; CDR3 protein: CATLVEQFF; CDR3 DNA: TGTGCCACCTTAGTTGAGCAGTTCTTC
D gene: NA; V gene: TRBV28; J gene: TRBJ1-1; clone size: NA; CDR3 protein: CASSFGGRGWVEAFF; CDR3 DNA: TGTGCCAGCAGTTTCGGAGGGAGGGGATGGGTTGAAGCTTTCTTT